These 12 T cell receptor beta chains were all obtained from the same sample, sequenced in a study of T cell responses to AZD1222 COVID-19 vaccine. Data came from immunoSEQ multiplex PCR; TCRdb stores just in-frame clones and leaves some out. Among 130,000 to 150,000 clones listed, 89% were seen once. This specimen was peripheral blood, taken 28 days after the second AZD1222 dose. All receptors derive from an adult who received the AZD1222 COVID-19 vaccine.

The chain employs TRBV4-2 and TRBJ1-4; 8 bases agree with TRBD1. Trimming removed 6 bases from V and 4 bases from J; junction bases left unmatched: 13. Germline V gene lookup returns CDR1 LGHNA and CDR2 YNFKEQ. This CDR3 contains 17 residues. The CDR3 nucleotides read TGTGCCAGCAGTTCAATACTACAGGGGGAGAGTAATGAAAAACTGTTTTTT. It codes for CASSSILQGESNEKLFF.

The chain recombines TRBV25-1 with TRBJ2-7, with 7 bases matching TRBD2. V lost 8 bases and J lost 2; bases outside the gene matches: 12. Germline CDR1 and CDR2: MGHDK and SYGVNS. This CDR3 is built from 15 residues. This chain's CDR3 is CASATSRDYTYEQYF. CDR3 DNA sequence: TGTGCCAGCGCTACTTCCCGGGACTATACCTACGAGCAGTACTTC.

The chain couples TRBV2 to TRBJ2-3; TRBD2 matches 8 bases. V shed 1 base, J shed 2 bases, and the junction held 11 bases outside the gene matches. In germline, CDR1 is SNHLY, CDR2 FYNNEI. The CDR3 has 18 residues. The CDR3: CASSEGLSAGGFTDTQYF. CDR3 nucleotides: TGTGCCAGCAGTGAAGGGCTCTCGGCGGGAGGATTCACAGATACGCAGTATTTT.

The chain links TRBV7-2 to TRBJ1-5, with a weak D call TRBD1 (5 bases). Trimming left V 1 base short and J 6 bases short, with 13 bases between. Germline CDR1 SGHTA, CDR2 FQGNSA. CDR3 size: 15 residues. CDR3 in DNA: TGTGCCAGCAGCTTAGGGGCATCTGGGGGTCAGCCCCAGCATTTT. Translated, it gives CASSLGASGGQPQHF.

V is TRBV30 and J is TRBJ2-7; D assignment may be TRBD1 or TRBD2 (5 bases each). The germline V gene has CDR1 GTSNPN and CDR2 SVGIG (reference sequence). V was cut by 4 bases and J by 3 bases, with 28 bases left in between. This CDR3 is 18 amino acids long. Here the CDR3 reads CAWTPSGVAHQGDYEQYF. In DNA, the CDR3 is TGTGCCTGGACCCCGTCGGGCGTAGCGCATCAGGGCGACTACGAGCAGTACTTC.

The genes are TRBV11-2 and TRBJ1-6; 7 nucleotides align to TRBD1. After removal of 4 bases from V and 6 bases from J, the junction contained 6 bases not matched to a gene. Germline assignment: CDR1 SGHAT and CDR2 FQNNGV. This CDR3 comprises 15 residues. The CDR3 DNA follows: TGTGCCAGCAGCTCCTTACAGGGGTCTAATTCACCCCTCCACTTT. Its protein product is CASSSLQGSNSPLHF. The full variable domain, rest sourced from reference TRBV11-2 and TRBJ1-6, is EAGVAQSPRYKIIEKRQSVAFWCNPISGHATLYWYQQILGQGPKLLIQFQNNGVVDDSQLPKDRFSAERLKGVDSTLKIQPAKLEDSAVYLCASSSLQGSNSPLHFGNGTRLTVT.

The CDR3 loop reads CASSPADSGNTIYF. CDR3 DNA: TGCGCCAGCAGCCCAGCGGACTCTGGAAACACCATATATTTT. This chain connects TRBV5-1 to TRBJ1-3, with unresolved D. This CDR3 is built from 14 residues. V was trimmed by 4 bases and J by 0 bases, leaving 8 bases between them. CDR1 and CDR2 from the germline V gene are SGHRS and YFSETQ. The entire variable domain, with the rest obtained from reference TRBV5-1 and TRBJ1-3, is as follows: KAGVTQTPRYLIKTRGQQVTLSCSPISGHRSVSWYQQTPGQGLQFLFEYFSETQRNKGNFPGRFSGRQFSNSRSEMNVSTLELGDSALYLCASSPADSGNTIYFGEGSWLTVV.

The chain links TRBV5-1 to TRBJ2-7; D uncertain. The V and J ends lost 4 bases and 3 bases respectively, with 17 bases between them. Germline CDR1 reads SGHRS; CDR2 reads YFSETQ. This CDR3 has 15 residues. CDR3 sequence: CASSVAMGIRYEQYF. CDR3 in DNA: TGCGCCAGCAGCGTCGCGATGGGGATTCGCTACGAGCAGTACTTC.

This clone occurred once. This chain connects TRBV29-1 to TRBJ1-1, with a tentative D call TRBD1 (5 bases). Trimming took 5 bases from V and 4 from J, leaving 8 bases between them. This CDR3 has 11 amino acids. In germline, CDR1 is SQVTM, CDR2 ANQGSEA. The CDR3 DNA follows: TGCAGCGTTCGGGGGGTCACTGAAGCTTTCTTT. It encodes CSVRGVTEAFF.

The J gene is TRBJ2-7, the V gene TRBV5-1; 8 nucleotides align to TRBD2. The germline V gene has CDR1 SGHRS and CDR2 YFSETQ. J lost 0 bases, V lost 3 bases, and 5 bases had no gene match. The CDR3 sequence is 15 residues long. The CDR3 region is CASSWTSSSSYEQYF. DNA for the CDR3: TGCGCCAGCAGCTGGACTAGCTCTAGCTCCTACGAGCAGTACTTC.

This chain uses TRBV28 with TRBJ1-5, with TRBD1 matching 8 bases. V lost 5 bases, J lost 7 bases, and 4 bases stayed unmatched. The CDR3 loop spans 13 amino acids. CDR1 and CDR2 (germline): MDHEN, SYDVKM. In nucleotides, the CDR3 is TGTGCCAGCAGTCCCGGGACAGGACAGCCCCAGCATTTT. This translates into CASSPGTGQPQHF.

V gene TRBV5-1 combines with J gene TRBJ2-5; 7 bases agree with TRBD2. Looked up from germline, CDR1 is SGHRS and CDR2 is YFSETQ. This CDR3 comprises 15 residues. Germline trimming cut 5 bases from V and 1 base from J; bases unmatched to any gene: 8. The CDR3 sequence: CASSRREPSQETQYF. Written as DNA, the CDR3 is TGCGCCAGCAGTCGGCGGGAGCCTTCCCAAGAGACCCAGTACTTC.